This T cell receptor (beta chain) was documented in a study of shared clonotypes between healthy human individuals. Each sorted subset replicate got 200 ng genomic DNA, 25,000 to 35,000 genomes. Authors' data handling: Owing to the provision of junction-only sequences devoid of quality scores by immunoSEQ, filtering differed. TCRdb's copy holds only in-frame clones and misses some; the assay was immunoSEQ multiplex PCR. The DNA gave D and trimming, while V, J and clone size come from that table. Here the sample spans 1,100,000 or so clones, about 80% being singletons. The V and J ends lost 3 bases and 5 bases, in that order; junction bases with no gene match: 8. CDR1 is MDHEN and CDR2 is SYDVKM in the germline V gene. This CDR3 region has 15 residues.

Sequencing was performed on memory CD4+ T cells from PBMCs. Documented subset: CD45RA-negative fraction. The receptor was derived from a man aged 18-30 years in good health. Some clones in this sample may be carry-over from other donors' samples. The V and J genes are TRBV28 and TRBJ2-7; 9 nucleotides match TRBD1. Here the CDR3 reads CASSLGGTGINEQYF. Here the CDR3 DNA reads TGTGCCAGCAGTTTGGGAGGGACAGGGATCAACGAGCAGTACTTC.